This record covers a single TCR beta chain. Its cognate antigen is unknown. Treatment was busulfan-fludarabine conditioning, a marrow graft, and cyclophosphamide on days +3 and +4. TCRdb keeps only in-frame clones here, not all; method: immunoSEQ multiplex PCR. The sample yields 5,500 to 8,500 clones, without any singletons. The data derive from a study of T cells after posttransplantation cyclophosphamide. Whole-study findings and limits: Tissue-infiltrating T cells from skin or gut overlapped little with blood T cells. Later blood repertoires were often dominated by clones from the donor CD8+ memory compartment. Recipient CMV seropositivity and CMV reactivation strongly tracked TRB clonality.

Germline V gene lookup returns CDR1 LNHDA and CDR2 SQIVND (reference sequence). The CDR3 is 15 amino acids. After removal of 5 bases from V and 6 bases from J, the junction contained 9 bases not matched to a gene. The sequence was collected from a male patient aged 45-59 years who received an allogeneic stem cell transplant from an unrelated donor, was CMV-positive, and had acute GVHD only. Part of the T cell pool may stem from the graft donor. The chain combines TRBV19 with TRBJ1-2, with 10 bases identical to TRBD1. The sequencing used PBMCs, collected after allogeneic stem cell transplant with posttransplant cyclophosphamide. As DNA, the CDR3 is TGTGCCAGTAGTCAAAAACCGGGACAGGGGCATGGCTACACCTTC. Protein: CASSQKPGQGHGYTF.